The rows below give T cell receptor beta chains drawn from one sample of a study of neurological immune-mediated disorders. TCRdb called the 5' RACE reads again in MiXCR, with one record for every CDR3 protein. The table records tens of thousands of distinct CDR3 sequences, over 6.5% of them present only once. Source material: PBMCs. Every receptor here comes from a woman aged 40 to 55 in good health. Each CDR3 is given with its conserved first and last residue. A D gene is named only where the DNA matches it firmly. Each size is once, few or many counts, or a class when the clone is expanded.

J gene: TRBJ2-1; clone size: many; D gene: .; V gene: TRBV20-1; CDR3 DNA: TGCAGTGCTAGCTCACCAATCGATGAGCAGTTCTTC; CDR3 protein: CSASSPIDEQFF
J gene: TRBJ2-3; clone size: many; D gene: .; V gene: TRBV5-6; CDR3 DNA: TGTGCCAGCAGCTTACAGGGCACAGATACGCAGTATTTT; CDR3 protein: CASSLQGTDTQYF
J gene: TRBJ2-6; clone size: medium-sized; D gene: .; V gene: TRBV5-1; CDR3 DNA: TGCGCCAGCAGCTCCCTCCCAGGGACTGGGGCCAACGTCCTGACTTTC; CDR3 protein: CASSSLPGTGANVLTF
J gene: TRBJ2-5; clone size: many; D gene: .; V gene: TRBV3-1; CDR3 DNA: TGTGCCAGCAGCCAAGGGAACTACCAAGAGACCCAGTACTTC; CDR3 protein: CASSQGNYQETQYF
J gene: TRBJ2-3; clone size: many; D gene: .; V gene: TRBV20-1; CDR3 DNA: TGCAGTGCTACTAGCGAAGGGAGAGATACGCAGTATTTT; CDR3 protein: CSATSEGRDTQYF
J gene: TRBJ2-6; clone size: many; D gene: .; V gene: TRBV3-1; CDR3 DNA: TGTGCCAGCAGCCAGGATGGGGGTATTGGGGCCAACGTCCTGACTTTC; CDR3 protein: CASSQDGGIGANVLTF
J gene: TRBJ2-1; clone size: many; D gene: TRBD1; V gene: TRBV6-5; CDR3 DNA: TGTGCCAGCAGTTACTTGGACAGGCCCTGGGCTGAGCAGTTCTTC; CDR3 protein: CASSYLDRPWAEQFF
J gene: TRBJ2-5; clone size: many; D gene: TRBD1; V gene: TRBV5-1; CDR3 DNA: TGCGCCAGCAGCTTGACAGGGGCACAAGAGACCCAGTACTTC; CDR3 protein: CASSLTGAQETQYF
J gene: TRBJ2-3; clone size: many; D gene: .; V gene: TRBV5-6; CDR3 DNA: TGTGCCAGCAGCCTGGTGGAAGAGCATACGCAGTATTTT; CDR3 protein: CASSLVEEHTQYF
J gene: TRBJ2-7; clone size: medium-sized; D gene: .; V gene: TRBV28; CDR3 DNA: TGTGCCAGCAGTCGAGCCGGGAGCTCCTACGAGCAGTACTTC; CDR3 protein: CASSRAGSSYEQYF
J gene: TRBJ2-1; clone size: many; D gene: .; V gene: TRBV30; CDR3 DNA: TGTGCCTGGAGCTCCGAGTACGGAGAGCAGTTCTTC; CDR3 protein: CAWSSEYGEQFF